The 14 T cell receptor beta chains reported below all come from one sample, sequenced in a study of molecular identifiers for immune sequencing clone quantification. TCRdb re-called the PCR reads through MiXCR, storing one row per CDR3 protein. In the table there are about half a million distinct CDR3 sequences, about 26% of which are singletons. The specimen sequenced was naive CD8+ T cells from blood, with Jurkat cell RNA spiked in. Described subset: FACS-sorted CD8+CD4-CCR7+CD45RA+ naive T cells. These TCRs come from a human donor in good health. Some libraries in this study had Jurkat cell RNA spiked in.

The chain has TRBV6-5 and TRBJ2-3; 8 nucleotides match TRBD2. Germline V gives CDR1 MNHEY, CDR2 SVGAGI. The ends lost 6 bases at V and 4 bases at J; junction bases unmatched: 6. The CDR3 sequence is 14 residues long. The CDR3 loop reads CASRPRGGADTQYF. For the CDR3, the DNA is TGTGCCAGCAGACCCCGGGGGGGGGCAGATACGCAGTATTTT.

In its sample, this clonotype was seen once. One base away lies a much larger clone, so this may be a sequencing read error. The genes are TRBV5-6 and TRBJ1-5; no firm D call. The V end lost 1 base, the J end lost 9 bases, and 14 bases lay between the germline ends. The CDR3 covers 14 residues. The germline V gene encodes CDR1 SGHDT and CDR2 YYEEEE. The CDR3 DNA reads as TGTGCCAGCAGCTTGTTTATCGAAGATTCGCCCCAGCATTTT. It encodes CASSLFIEDSPQHF.

The gene calls are TRBV9 and TRBJ2-3, with D unclear. V was trimmed by 0 bases and J by 2 bases, leaving 7 bases between them. The CDR3 is made up of 14 amino acids. Germline loops: CDR1 SGDLS, CDR2 YYNGEE. The CDR3 DNA follows: TGTGCCAGCAGCGTAGGTGCGGTCACAGATACGCAGTATTTT. Protein sequence: CASSVGAVTDTQYF.

This clonotype was found many times. The rearrangement links TRBV5-6 to TRBJ1-5; D is unresolved. The CDR3 runs 12 residues. Germline V gives CDR1 SGHDT, CDR2 YYEEEE. V shed 3 bases and J shed 5 bases, with 6 bases lying between them. CDR3 sequence: CASSSLDQPQHF. In nucleotides, the CDR3 is TGTGCCAGCAGCTCGTTGGATCAGCCCCAGCATTTT.

V gene TRBV6-1 combines with J gene TRBJ1-1; D not certain. Trimming took 6 bases from V and 0 from J, leaving 14 bases between them. This CDR3 has 15 amino acids. The germline CDR1 and CDR2 sequences are MNHNS and SASEGT. CDR3 in amino acids: CASSLGRTMNTEAFF. The CDR3 DNA sequence: TGTGCCAGCAGCCTAGGGCGGACGATGAACACTGAAGCTTTCTTT.

This rearrangement joins TRBV27 to TRBJ1-2; D remains unclear. Per germline, CDR1 MNHEY and CDR2 SMNVEV (reference sequence). V was cut by 6 bases and J by 6 bases, with 23 bases left in between. The CDR3 loop spans 16 amino acids. The CDR3 protein is CASRLTGRELRHGYTF. The CDR3 DNA is TGTGCCAGCAGATTAACTGGGAGAGAACTAAGGCATGGCTACACCTTC.

The sample holds a few counts of this clonotype. This sequence joins TRBV24-1 and TRBJ1-1; D gene uncertain. Germline V CDR1 and CDR2: KGHDR, SFDVKD. V was shortened by 3 bases and J by 5 bases, with 12 bases between the two germline ends. This CDR3 is built from 14 residues. CDR3 coding DNA: TGTGCCACCAGTGATCCCGGAGGAGGGACTGAAGCTTTCTTT. It is translated as CATSDPGGGTEAFF.

This clonotype occurred a few times. The V and J genes are TRBV9 and TRBJ2-3; possibly TRBD1 for D (5 bases). Germline CDR1 is SGDLS and CDR2 is YYNGEE. The CDR3 loop spans 15 amino acids. The germline V and J ends were trimmed by 0 bases and 1 base, with 9 bases remaining between them. For the CDR3, the DNA is TGTGCCAGCAGCGTAGAGGGGTATGGCACAGATACGCAGTATTTT. As protein: CASSVEGYGTDTQYF.

This chain uses TRBV15 with TRBJ1-5; D is undetermined. The CDR3 covers 15 residues. The V gene lost 0 bases and the J gene lost 1 base, with 7 bases spanning the gap. CDR1 and CDR2 from the germline V gene are LNHNV and YYDKDF (reference sequence). Here the CDR3 DNA reads TGTGCCACCAGCAGAGATCGCATGAGCAATCAGCCCCAGCATTTT. Its protein is CATSRDRMSNQPQHF.

V is TRBV5-1 and J is TRBJ2-7; the D gene is possibly TRBD2 (5 bases). CDR1 is SGHRS and CDR2 is YFSETQ in the germline V gene. V was pared by 0 bases and J by 4 bases, with 14 bases between. There are 15 residues in the CDR3. CDR3 loop: CASSLELGLVYEQYF. The CDR3 DNA sequence: TGCGCCAGCAGCTTGGAATTAGGACTGGTTTACGAGCAGTACTTC. Drawing the rest from reference TRBV5-1 and TRBJ2-7, the complete variable domain is KAGVTQTPRYLIKTRGQQVTLSCSPISGHRSVSWYQQTPGQGLQFLFEYFSETQRNKGNFPGRFSGRQFSNSRSEMNVSTLELGDSALYLCASSLELGLVYEQYFGPGTRLTVT.

The sample holds a few counts of this clonotype. The J gene is TRBJ1-2, the V gene TRBV19, with 7 bases aligning to TRBD1. The CDR3 totals 18 residues. V trimming: 9 bases; J trimming: 5 bases; junction bases outside the gene matches: 24. CDR1 and CDR2 from the germline V gene are LNHDA and SQIVND (reference sequence). CDR3 residues: CASHGPDRELWTLYGYTF. CDR3 sequence (DNA): TGTGCCAGCCACGGACCCGACAGGGAACTGTGGACCTTATATGGCTACACCTTC. Complete variable domain (other parts from reference TRBV19 and TRBJ1-2): DGGITQSPKYLFRKEGQNVTLSCEQNLNHDAMYWYRQDPGQGLRLIYYSQIVNDFQKGDIAEGYSVSREKKESFPLTVTSAQKNPTAFYLCASHGPDRELWTLYGYTFGSGTRLTVV.

This clonotype was seen at least ten times. This chain uses TRBV6-5 with TRBJ2-7, with 8 bases matching TRBD1. The CDR3 length is 15 residues. CDR1 and CDR2 from the germline V gene are MNHEY and SVGAGI. The junction had 13 bases not matched to a gene; V was cut back by 6 bases and J by 6 bases. The DNA for the CDR3 is TGTGCCAGCAGCGGGACAGGCCCGCTAACGGGCGAGCAGTACTTC. Translating it yields CASSGTGPLTGEQYF.

This clonotype showed up just a few times. The chain links TRBV19 to TRBJ2-3; no reliable D call. Trimming took off 2 bases at V and 3 bases at J, with 9 bases between the two ends. CDR3 length: 14 residues. Per the germline V gene, CDR1 is LNHDA and CDR2 is SQIVND (reference sequence). This CDR3 is CASSIRQQTDTQYF. The CDR3 DNA reads TGTGCCAGTAGTATACGTCAACAAACAGATACGCAGTATTTT.

There are many counts of this clonotype. CDR3 sequence reads: CASSLGWDKAFF. CDR3 nucleotides: TGTGCCAGCAGCTTAGGATGGGACAAAGCTTTCTTT. The rearrangement joins TRBV7-9 to TRBJ1-1, with D tentatively TRBD1 (6 bases). Trimming took 1 base from V and 9 from J, leaving 9 bases between them. The CDR3 runs to 12 residues. The germline gives CDR1 SEHNR, CDR2 FQNEAQ (reference sequence).